One TCR beta chain is described in this entry. Germline loops: CDR1 SEHNR, CDR2 FQNEAQ (reference sequence). The CDR3 loop spans 13 amino acids. Trimming removed 7 bases from V and 1 base from J; junction bases left unmatched: 3. Per the study methods: Reference gene primers were amplified, and this amplification served to estimate nucleated cell counts. The repertoire was sequenced with immunoSEQ multiplex PCR; TCRdb's copy has only in-frame clones and lacks some. V and J calls and clone size are copied from that table; D and trimming were computed from the DNA. This sample has 200,000 to 250,000 clones, with more than 75% found just once. These data are taken from a study of blood T cell repertoires in COVID-19. About the study: Sites across the United States, Italy and Spain contributed samples from acute and convalescent COVID-19. The cDNA or gDNA used as material had been derived from T cells, B-cell-depleted T cells, or PBMCs.

The chain joins TRBV7-9 to TRBJ1-1; 7 bases align to TRBD1. Sequencing was done on a sample of peripheral blood. This TCR derives from a man in his fifties with acute or convalescent COVID-19. The CDR3 loop is CASKAGGNTEAFF. In DNA, the CDR3 is TGTGCCAGCAAGGCAGGGGGGAACACTGAAGCTTTCTTT. Supplemented by reference TRBV7-9 and TRBJ1-1, the full variable domain reads DTGVSQNPRHKITKRGQNVTFRCDPISEHNRLYWYRQTLGQGPEFLTYFQNEAQLEKSRLLSDRFSAERPKGSFSTLEIQRTEQGDSAMYLCASKAGGNTEAFFGQGTRLTVV.